This T cell receptor beta chain was sequenced for a study of cytomegalovirus exposure and HLA in healthy donors. Study-wide points: Sequencing depth roughly uniform across donors was assumed in presence/absence analyses. Researchers counted around 180 TCR beta chains as cytomegalovirus-associated.

The PCR had 60 Vbeta and 13 Jbeta primers. Assay: immunoSEQ multiplex PCR; the TCRdb copy retains only in-frame clones and omits some. The profile shows about 190,000 clones, 78% of them singletons. Details on this clone: The antigen is undetermined.

Trimming left V 0 bases short and J 3 bases short, with 10 bases between. Germline V lookup: CDR1 SGHRS, CDR2 YFSETQ. CDR3 length equals 14 residues. The sample taken for sequencing was PBMCs. This sequence was found in a young woman in good health and CMV-seropositive. The V and J genes are TRBV5-1 and TRBJ2-7, with a weak D call TRBD2 (5 bases). CDR3 in amino acids: CASSLADAGYEQYF. The CDR3 coding sequence is TGCGCCAGCAGCTTGGCCGACGCGGGCTACGAGCAGTACTTC.